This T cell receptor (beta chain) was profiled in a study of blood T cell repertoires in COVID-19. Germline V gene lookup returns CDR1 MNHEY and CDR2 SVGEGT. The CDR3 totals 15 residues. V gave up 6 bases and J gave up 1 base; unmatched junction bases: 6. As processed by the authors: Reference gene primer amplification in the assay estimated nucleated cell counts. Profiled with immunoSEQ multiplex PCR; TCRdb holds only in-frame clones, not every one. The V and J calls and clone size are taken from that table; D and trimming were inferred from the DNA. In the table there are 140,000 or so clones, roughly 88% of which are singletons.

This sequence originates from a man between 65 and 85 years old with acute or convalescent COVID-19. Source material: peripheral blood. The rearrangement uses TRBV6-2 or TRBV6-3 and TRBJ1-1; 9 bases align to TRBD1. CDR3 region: CASRPGQGQNTEAFF. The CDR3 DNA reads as TGTGCCAGCAGGCCTGGACAGGGGCAGAACACTGAAGCTTTCTTT.